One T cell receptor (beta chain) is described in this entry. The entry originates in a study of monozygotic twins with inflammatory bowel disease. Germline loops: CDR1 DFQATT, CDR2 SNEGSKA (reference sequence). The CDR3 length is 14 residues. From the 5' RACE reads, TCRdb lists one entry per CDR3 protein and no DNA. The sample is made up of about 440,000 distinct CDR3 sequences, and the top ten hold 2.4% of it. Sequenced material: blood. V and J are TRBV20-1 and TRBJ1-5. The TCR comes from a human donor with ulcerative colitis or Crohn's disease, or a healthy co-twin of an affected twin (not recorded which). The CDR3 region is CSARAPSGNQPQHF.